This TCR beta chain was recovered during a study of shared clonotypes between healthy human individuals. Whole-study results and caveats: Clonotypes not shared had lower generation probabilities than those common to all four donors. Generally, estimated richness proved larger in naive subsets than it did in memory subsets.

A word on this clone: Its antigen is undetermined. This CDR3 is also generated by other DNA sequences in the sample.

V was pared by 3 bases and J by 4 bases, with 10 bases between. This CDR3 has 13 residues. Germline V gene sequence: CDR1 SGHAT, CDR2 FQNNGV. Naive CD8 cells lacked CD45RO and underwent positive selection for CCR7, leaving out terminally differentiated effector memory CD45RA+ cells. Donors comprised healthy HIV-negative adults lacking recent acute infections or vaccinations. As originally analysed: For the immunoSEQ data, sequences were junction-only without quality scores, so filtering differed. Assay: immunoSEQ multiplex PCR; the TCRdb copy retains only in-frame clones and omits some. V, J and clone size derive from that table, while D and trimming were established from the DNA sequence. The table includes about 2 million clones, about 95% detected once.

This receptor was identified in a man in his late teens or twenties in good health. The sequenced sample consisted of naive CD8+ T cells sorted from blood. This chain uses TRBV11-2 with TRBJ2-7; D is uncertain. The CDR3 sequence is CASSFQRDYEQYF. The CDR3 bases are TGTGCCAGCAGCTTTCAGAGAGATTACGAGCAGTACTTC.